The clone carrying this T cell receptor (beta chain) was observed a handful of times. What it binds is unknown. CDR1 and CDR2 from the germline V gene are SNHLY and FYNNEI. The CDR3 totals 14 residues. Deletions cut 7 bases from V and 4 bases from J, with 14 bases between. One entry per CDR3 protein results from TCRdb running MiXCR on the 5' RACE reads. The sample lists fewer than 500,000 distinct CDR3 sequences, 20% to 25% occurring once. The data belong to a study of CD8 T cells in ankylosing spondylitis. Regarding the study as a whole: Disease-associated clonotypes exhibited CD8+ identity and were relatively infrequent in peripheral blood. Characteristic of ankylosing spondylitis blood, it appeared, was a TCR beta motif comprising several highly homologous variants.

This chain connects TRBV2 to TRBJ2-1, with D tentatively TRBD1 (6 bases). The sequenced material came from blood, either unsorted or a sorted T cell fraction (not recorded which). The receptor comes from a male donor with ankylosing spondylitis. The CDR3 loop is CASNPDSVYNEQFF. For the CDR3, the DNA is TGTGCCAGCAACCCGGACAGCGTATACAATGAGCAGTTCTTC. Together with reference TRBV2 and TRBJ2-1, the CDR3 gives the full variable domain: EPEVTQTPSHQVTQMGQEVILRCVPISNHLYFYWYRQILGQKVEFLVSFYNNEISEKSEIFDDQFSVERPDGSNFTLKIRSTKLEDSAMYFCASNPDSVYNEQFFGPGTRLTVL.